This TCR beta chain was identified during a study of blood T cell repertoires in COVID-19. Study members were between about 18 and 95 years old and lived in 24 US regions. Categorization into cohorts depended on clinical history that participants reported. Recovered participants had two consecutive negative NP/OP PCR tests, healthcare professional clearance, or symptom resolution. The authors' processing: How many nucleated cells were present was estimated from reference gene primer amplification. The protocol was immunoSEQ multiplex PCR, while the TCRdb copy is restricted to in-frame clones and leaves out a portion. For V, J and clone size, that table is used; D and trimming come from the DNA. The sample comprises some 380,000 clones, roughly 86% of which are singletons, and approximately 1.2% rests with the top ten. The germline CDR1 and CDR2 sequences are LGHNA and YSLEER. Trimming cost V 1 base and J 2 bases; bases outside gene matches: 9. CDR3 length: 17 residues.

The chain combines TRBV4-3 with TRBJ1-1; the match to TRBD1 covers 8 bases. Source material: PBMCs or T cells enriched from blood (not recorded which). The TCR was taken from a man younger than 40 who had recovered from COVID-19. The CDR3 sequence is CASSQVALTGANTEAFF. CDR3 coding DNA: TGCGCCAGCAGCCAAGTGGCGCTGACAGGGGCAAACACTGAAGCTTTCTTT.